The clone carrying this T cell receptor beta chain was picked up a small number of times. Its cognate antigen is unknown. This entry comes from a study of blood T cells in healthy people across ages. Study conclusions and caveats: Per-million-T-cell TCR beta diversity fell roughly linearly with age.

The germline CDR1 and CDR2 sequences are DFQATT and SNEGSKA (reference sequence). There are 16 residues in the CDR3. V lost 5 bases and J 0 bases, leaving 20 bases between the germline ends. PBMCs numbering at least 6 million were isolated per sample. The second PCR ran about 6 to 12 cycles with a sample-barcoded 5' primer and J-beta primers. Every cDNA molecule bore a tag from a template-switch adaptor containing 12 random nucleotides. All samples yielded 3 million or more CDR3-containing paired-end reads. Each CDR3 protein gets one entry after TCRdb re-called the 5' RACE reads with MiXCR. The sample shows about 640,000 distinct CDR3 sequences, about 53% of them seen only once.

The clonotype comes from a man between 60 and 75 years old in good health. The sequencing sample was made of blood. The V and J genes are TRBV20-1 and TRBJ2-7; possibly TRBD2 for D (6 bases). Here the CDR3 reads CSALGGETVSSYEQYF. CDR3 nucleotides: TGCAGTGCTTTGGGAGGAGAGACAGTGAGCTCCTACGAGCAGTACTTC.